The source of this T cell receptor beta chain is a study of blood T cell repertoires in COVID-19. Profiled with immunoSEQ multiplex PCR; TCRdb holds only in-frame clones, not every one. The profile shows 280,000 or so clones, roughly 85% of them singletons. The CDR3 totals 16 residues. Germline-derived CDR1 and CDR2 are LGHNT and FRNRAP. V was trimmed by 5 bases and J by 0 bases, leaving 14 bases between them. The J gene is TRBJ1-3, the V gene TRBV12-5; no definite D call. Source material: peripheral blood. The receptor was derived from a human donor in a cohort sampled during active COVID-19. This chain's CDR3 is CASGLPRTVSGNTIYF. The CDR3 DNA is TGTGCTAGTGGTCTACCCCGAACCGTCTCTGGAAACACCATATATTTT.